This TCR beta chain was sequenced during a study of cytomegalovirus exposure and HLA in healthy donors. The PCR had 60 Vbeta and 13 Jbeta primers. This table comes from immunoSEQ multiplex PCR, and its TCRdb copy is limited to in-frame clones, with some not included. The sample holds about 100,000 clones, roughly three quarters seen once. In regard to this clone: Its antigen is undetermined.

The study's findings and limits: Accurate predictions that matched the HLA-A and HLA-B alleles of most subjects were reportedly made from TCR beta sequences. One variant, a missense change in DCLRE1C, was linked in a later analysis to TCR beta V- and J-gene trimming. Versus the approximately 700-donor mean, an Asian-associated ancestry cluster reportedly showed fewer N-insertions in a later analysis.

This clonotype was obtained from a female donor in good health and CMV-seropositive. The material sequenced was PBMCs.

The CDR3 sequence is CASIQGAGSNQPQHF. Here the CDR3 DNA reads TGTGCCAGTATCCAGGGGGCGGGAAGCAATCAGCCCCAGCATTTT. The chain is built from TRBV19 and TRBJ1-5, with 8 bases lining up with TRBD1. From germline, CDR1 is LNHDA and CDR2 SQIVND (reference sequence). J gave up 1 base and V 7 bases, and 6 bases lay outside the gene matches. This CDR3 spans 15 amino acids.